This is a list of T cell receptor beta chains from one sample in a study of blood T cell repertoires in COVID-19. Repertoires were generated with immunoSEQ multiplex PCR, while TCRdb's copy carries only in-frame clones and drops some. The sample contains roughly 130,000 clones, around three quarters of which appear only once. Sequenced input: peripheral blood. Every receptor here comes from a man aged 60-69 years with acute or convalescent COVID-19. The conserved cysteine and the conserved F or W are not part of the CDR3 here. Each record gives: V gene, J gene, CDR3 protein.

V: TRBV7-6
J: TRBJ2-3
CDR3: ASSLLYRGLEDTQY

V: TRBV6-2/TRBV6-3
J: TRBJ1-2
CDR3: ASSTAPGTGGNLGYT

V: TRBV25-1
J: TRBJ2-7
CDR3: ASSQTGGRGEQY

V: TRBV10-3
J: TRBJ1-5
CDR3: AISEGQGGQPQH

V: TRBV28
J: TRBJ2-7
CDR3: ASSPASLTYEQY

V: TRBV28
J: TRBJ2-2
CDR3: ASSLFRRVGTGELF

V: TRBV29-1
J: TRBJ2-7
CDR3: SASGTAYEQY

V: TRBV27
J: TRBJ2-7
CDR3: ASSPRTSHVHEQY

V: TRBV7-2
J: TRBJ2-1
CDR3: ASTPEGLRGGEQF

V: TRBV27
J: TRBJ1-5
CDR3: ASSLGEGLEPQH

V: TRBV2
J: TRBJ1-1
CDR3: ASSGAGNTEAF

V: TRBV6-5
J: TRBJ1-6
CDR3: ASSPRQGDNSPLH

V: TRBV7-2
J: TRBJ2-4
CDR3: ASSLGSGNSGGKNIQY

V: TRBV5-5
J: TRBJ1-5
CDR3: ASSLSPDSQQPQH

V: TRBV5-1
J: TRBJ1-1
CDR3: ASSLGQGYTEAF

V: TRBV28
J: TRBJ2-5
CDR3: ASSLEGHSETQY

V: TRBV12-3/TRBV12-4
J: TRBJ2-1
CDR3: ASSPTSDNEQF

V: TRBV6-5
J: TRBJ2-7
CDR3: ASSYGPVSYEQY

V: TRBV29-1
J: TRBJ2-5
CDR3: SVEAQGAGTQY

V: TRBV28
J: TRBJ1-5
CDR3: ASSLWGLGIYQPQH

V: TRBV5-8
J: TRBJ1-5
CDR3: ASSLQNQPQH

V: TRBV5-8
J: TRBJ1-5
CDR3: ASSFGYPGLSNQPQH

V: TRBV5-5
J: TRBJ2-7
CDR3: ASSLGRGTSYEQY

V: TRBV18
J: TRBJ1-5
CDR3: ASSPGQNNNQPQH

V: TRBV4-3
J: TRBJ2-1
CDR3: ASSQELASYNEQF

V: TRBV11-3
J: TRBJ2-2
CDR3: ASSLMPGLAGGPTGELF

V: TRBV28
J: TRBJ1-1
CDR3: ASSLPGLNTEAF

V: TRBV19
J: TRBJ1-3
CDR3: ASGQGNTIY

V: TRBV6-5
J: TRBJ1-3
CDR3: ASSYELGEGGNTIY

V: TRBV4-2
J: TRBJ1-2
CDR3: ASSQNGQDIGDYGYT

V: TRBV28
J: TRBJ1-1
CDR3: ASSNPGRAF

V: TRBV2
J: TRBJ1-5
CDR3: ASSSDRGNQPQH

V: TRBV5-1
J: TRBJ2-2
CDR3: ASSLQGQSTGELF

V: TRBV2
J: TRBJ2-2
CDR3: ASSLEGRANTGELF

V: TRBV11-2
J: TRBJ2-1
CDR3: ASSLNSGRSYNEQF

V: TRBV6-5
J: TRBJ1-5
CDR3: ASRLTTGFNQPQH

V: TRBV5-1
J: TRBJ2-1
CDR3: ASSGGIYNEQF

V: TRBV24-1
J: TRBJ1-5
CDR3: ATSDSGDFGNQPQH

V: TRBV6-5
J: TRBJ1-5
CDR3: ASSGDRDNQPQH

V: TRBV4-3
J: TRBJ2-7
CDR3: ASSPGSGPYEQY

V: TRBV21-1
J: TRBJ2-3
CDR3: ASSIPPGTSGRRADTQY

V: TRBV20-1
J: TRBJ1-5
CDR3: SASYSTGGNQPQH

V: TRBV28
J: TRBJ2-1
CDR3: ASSLAGLAGHNEQF

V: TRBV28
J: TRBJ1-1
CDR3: ASSLLKGAEGTEAF

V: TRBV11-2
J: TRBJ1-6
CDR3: ASSFPTNSPLH

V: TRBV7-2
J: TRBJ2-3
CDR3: ASGWGGRTDTQY

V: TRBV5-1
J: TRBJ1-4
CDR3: ASSPLGQQVEKLF

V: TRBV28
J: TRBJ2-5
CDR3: ASSLRTGGRETQY

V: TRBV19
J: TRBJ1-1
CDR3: ASSGTGWNTEAF

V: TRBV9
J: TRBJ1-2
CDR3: ASQPGQALLGYGYT

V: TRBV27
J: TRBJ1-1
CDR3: ASSLLSGGTEAF

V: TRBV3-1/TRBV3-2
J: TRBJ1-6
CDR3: ASSQDRLTSPLH

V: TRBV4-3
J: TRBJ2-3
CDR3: ASSQDRGTDTQY